These T cell receptor beta chains were read from a single sample in a study of vaccination effects on CD4 cells after COVID-19. Some clones are missing from TCRdb's copy, which holds only in-frame ones; the method was immunoSEQ multiplex PCR. This repertoire shows roughly 15,000 clones, around 80% found once; its top ten account for less than 20%. Antigen specificity for these receptors is unknown. This material consisted of CD4+ T cells from PBMCs cultured with SARS-CoV-2 spike peptides, taken after COVID-19 vaccination. These receptor sequences come from a human donor who had a prior SARS-CoV-2 infection. Both conserved end residues are part of each CDR3. D genes are given only for firm matches.

>TRBV7-9|-|TRBJ1-2
TGTGCCAGCAGCTTAGGGGACCCCAGGGATGGCTACACCTTC
CASSLGDPRDGYTF
>TRBV7-2|-|TRBJ2-3
TGTGCCAGCAGCCAAAATCGGGTAGCGGTAGATACGCAGTATTTT
CASSQNRVAVDTQYF
>TRBV4-3|-|TRBJ2-7
TGCGCCAGCAGCCAAGATTCTGTCTCCTACGAGCAGTACTTC
CASSQDSVSYEQYF
>TRBV5-6|-|TRBJ1-3
TGTGCCAGCAGCCCCGGGACATTTGGAAACACCATATATTTT
CASSPGTFGNTIYF
>TRBV6-5|-|TRBJ2-3
TGTGCCAGCAGGCCCCCAGGGGGCACAGATACGCAGTATTTT
CASRPPGGTDTQYF
>TRBV15|TRBD1|TRBJ2-7
TGTGCCACCAGCAGAGATACGGGACAGGGGTTCGAGCAGTACTTC
CATSRDTGQGFEQYF
>TRBV3-1/TRBV3-2|-|TRBJ1-5
TGTGCCAGCAGCCAATTCCTGAGCAATCAGCCCCAGCATTTT
CASSQFLSNQPQHF
>TRBV19|TRBD1|TRBJ1-2
TGTGCCAGTAGTATCACAGGGGGCACTAACTATGGCTACACCTTC
CASSITGGTNYGYTF
>TRBV5-4|-|TRBJ1-2
TGTGCCAGCAGCTTGGGTGGGGGCTCCGATGGCTACACCTTC
CASSLGGGSDGYTF
>TRBV4-2|TRBD2|TRBJ2-7
TGTGCCAGCAGCCAGCGTCAGGGTGAGCGGGGGTCATCCTACGAGCAGTACTTC
CASSQRQGERGSSYEQYF
>TRBV7-2|-|TRBJ2-5
TGTGCCAGCAGCTCTCGTATCAGGTCCCAAGAGACCCAGTACTTC
CASSSRIRSQETQYF
>TRBV11-2|-|TRBJ1-2
TGTGCCAGCAGGAGGAGTGGTGGCACCAACTATGGCTACACCTTC
CASRRSGGTNYGYTF
>TRBV9|-|TRBJ2-7
-
CASSVAGGSPLYF
>TRBV15|-|TRBJ2-7
TGTGCCACCAGCCCCCGAAACAGGGGATTAGGAGAGCGGGGACGCTACGAGCAGTACTTC
CATSPRNRGLGERGRYEQYF